The rows below give T cell receptor beta chains drawn from one sample of a study of T cell responses to AZD1222 COVID-19 vaccine. TCRdb's table, derived via immunoSEQ multiplex PCR, lists solely in-frame clones and lacks some. The table shows 90,000 to 120,000 clones, with around 94% occurring only once. The sequenced sample was peripheral blood, obtained on day 0 of AZD1222 vaccination. These receptors came from an adult in good health. CDR3s include the opening cysteine and the closing phenylalanine or tryptophan. The order of the fields is clone size, V gene, J gene, D gene, CDR3 DNA, CDR3 protein. D genes are given only for firm matches. The size field is filled for only some rows; it gives once, few, many or a size class.

-	TRBV19	TRBJ2-1	TRBD2	TGTGCCACTCAATGGGTAGCGGGTACCTACAATGAGCAGTTCTTC	CATQWVAGTYNEQFF
-	TRBV20-1	TRBJ1-3	-	TGCAGTGCTAGTATTACAGGGACTGGAAACACCATATATTTT	CSASITGTGNTIYF
-	TRBV7-8	TRBJ2-1	TRBD2	TGTGCCAGCAGCGACGGACTAGCGGGGGGTAATGAGCAGTTCTTC	CASSDGLAGGNEQFF
-	TRBV7-9	TRBJ1-1	-	TGTGCCAGCAGCCGTCCCGGGACGCATAACACTGAAGCTTTCTTT	CASSRPGTHNTEAFF
-	TRBV5-6	TRBJ2-1	TRBD2	TGTGCCAGCAGCCCCCCAGCGGGGGGGTACAATGAGCAGTTCTTC	CASSPPAGGYNEQFF
-	TRBV2	TRBJ2-1	-	TGTGCCAGCAGTGAAGGAGCACCTGCGGGACGGGGGTACAATGAGCAGTTCTTC	CASSEGAPAGRGYNEQFF
-	TRBV18	TRBJ1-6	-	TGTGCCAGCTCACCTATAGGAGTCGATAATTCACCCCTCCACTTT	CASSPIGVDNSPLHF
-	TRBV3-1/TRBV3-2	TRBJ2-7	-	TGTGCCAGCAGCCAAGGTGCGGGACACCGAACCTACGAGCAGTACTTC	CASSQGAGHRTYEQYF
-	TRBV11-2	TRBJ1-1	-	TGTGCCAGCAGCTTCAACGGGGGTTACACTGAAGCTTTCTTT	CASSFNGGYTEAFF
-	TRBV6-5	TRBJ1-1	-	TGTGCCAGCAGTTACTCTTGGGCGACGAACACTGAAGCTTTCTTT	CASSYSWATNTEAFF
-	TRBV12-3/TRBV12-4	TRBJ1-1	-	TGTGCCAGCAGTCCCGGTGGAAGAGCTTTCTTT	CASSPGGRAFF
-	TRBV24-1	TRBJ2-3	TRBD2	TGTGCCACCAGTGATTATAGCGGGGGAAGCACAGATACGCAGTATTTT	CATSDYSGGSTDTQYF
-	TRBV2	TRBJ2-7	-	TGTGCCAGCAGTGAATTCTGGGGACGGGGAGACGAGCAGTACTTC	CASSEFWGRGDEQYF
-	TRBV18	TRBJ2-7	TRBD1	TGTGCCAGCTCACCATCCCAGGGGGCCTACGAGCAGTACTTC	CASSPSQGAYEQYF
-	TRBV7-9	TRBJ1-2	-	TGTGCCAGCAGCTCGGGTGCTGGCTACACCTTC	CASSSGAGYTF
-	TRBV5-6	TRBJ1-6	-	TGTGCCAGCAGCTTGGGGAATTCACCCCTCCACTTT	CASSLGNSPLHF
-	TRBV28	TRBJ2-7	TRBD1	TGTGCCAGCAGTTTAGGACAGGGAGACCCAGAATGGTACGAGCAGTACTTC	CASSLGQGDPEWYEQYF
-	TRBV18	TRBJ1-3	-	TGTGCCAGCTCACCGTTTCGTACTACAGGGTCTGTAGGAGGAAACACCATATATTTT	CASSPFRTTGSVGGNTIYF
-	TRBV25-1	TRBJ2-7	-	TGTGCCAGCAGTGAATCGGGGGGGACAGTGGTGTCCTACGAGCAGTACTTC	CASSESGGTVVSYEQYF
-	TRBV7-6	TRBJ2-1	TRBD2	TGTGCCAGCACCCCGGGTAGACTAGCGGACTACAATGAGCAGTTCTTC	CASTPGRLADYNEQFF
-	TRBV11-2	TRBJ1-3	-	TGTGCCAGCAGCTTAACAGGCCGCTCTGGAAACACCATATATTTT	CASSLTGRSGNTIYF
-	TRBV5-5	TRBJ2-3	-	TGTGCCAGCAGTTTGCCCCTTTCCACAGATACGCAGTATTTT	CASSLPLSTDTQYF
-	TRBV5-6	TRBJ1-1	-	TGTGCCAGCAGCTGGTCGGGGACGAACACTGAAGCTTTCTTT	CASSWSGTNTEAFF
-	TRBV4-1	TRBJ2-1	TRBD2	TGCGCCAGCAGCCAAGATCTGGGAGGGACCAATGAGCAGTTCTTC	CASSQDLGGTNEQFF
-	TRBV5-8	TRBJ2-7	-	TGTGCCAGCAGCCTAATGCGGTACGAGCAGTACTTC	CASSLMRYEQYF
-	TRBV5-6	TRBJ2-2	TRBD1	TGTGCCAGCAGCTTGGAGTCCCTAGGGGGCCTCACCGGGGAGCTGTTTTTT	CASSLESLGGLTGELFF
-	TRBV2	TRBJ1-2	-	TGTGCCAGCTCCCCAAACACCAGTCCCCAATGGACAAGTAATGGCTACACCTTC	CASSPNTSPQWTSNGYTF
-	TRBV5-8	TRBJ1-4	-	TGTGCCAGCAGCTTTTACCGGGACACCCACTTGGGGGAAAAACTGTTTTTT	CASSFYRDTHLGEKLFF
-	TRBV11-2	TRBJ1-1	-	TGTGCCAGCAGCTGGATGCAGGGTAGGACTGAAGCTTTCTTT	CASSWMQGRTEAFF
-	TRBV9	TRBJ1-6	-	TGTGCCAGCAGCGAGACAGCCACTAATTCACCCCTCCACTTT	CASSETATNSPLHF
-	TRBV27	TRBJ2-2	-	TGTGCCACCCGGGGTATCCCGAACACCGGGGAGCTGTTTTTT	CATRGIPNTGELFF
once	TRBV25-1	TRBJ2-1	TRBD1	TGTGCCAGCGGCCGGGACAGCTCCTACAATGAGCAGTTCTTC	CASGRDSSYNEQFF
-	TRBV5-1	TRBJ2-7	-	TGCGCCAGCAGCTTCGGCTACGAGCAGTACTTC	CASSFGYEQYF
once	TRBV19	TRBJ2-7	-	TGTGCCAGTAGTACCCAGAGCTCCTACGAGCAGTACTTC	CASSTQSSYEQYF
-	TRBV2	TRBJ1-1	-	TGTGCCACCTCCGGGAGCAGGGGAGGCGCAGCTTTCTTT	CATSGSRGGAAFF
-	TRBV11-2	TRBJ2-3	TRBD2	TGTGCCAGCAGGGAGCGGGGGGGCCAGGCAGATACGCAGTATTTT	CASRERGGQADTQYF
-	TRBV5-1	TRBJ1-4	-	TGCGCCAGCAGCCCCGAGATAAATGAAAAACTGTTTTTT	CASSPEINEKLFF
-	TRBV5-1	TRBJ2-5	-	TGCGCCAGCAGCTTGGCCGTGGGGAGAGAGACCCAGTACTTC	CASSLAVGRETQYF
-	TRBV4-3	TRBJ2-7	-	TGCGCCAGCAGCTTACAAAGGGGGAGAGAGTTTACACGCGAGCAGTACTTC	CASSLQRGREFTREQYF
-	TRBV5-4	TRBJ2-3	-	TGTGCCAGCAGCACCCAACGTGGGGGCACAGATACGCAGTATTTT	CASSTQRGGTDTQYF
-	TRBV14	TRBJ1-4	TRBD1	TGTGCCAGCAGCCAAACAATAGGACAGGGTTCCGAAAAACTGTTTTTT	CASSQTIGQGSEKLFF
-	TRBV7-2	TRBJ1-5	-	TGTGCCAGCAGCTTGAGTGGGGGTGGCAATCAGCCCCAGCATTTT	CASSLSGGGNQPQHF
-	TRBV29-1	TRBJ1-2	-	TGCAGCGTTAGGGGTTTGTATGGCTACACCTTC	CSVRGLYGYTF
-	TRBV6-5	TRBJ1-5	-	TGTGCCAGCAGTTACTCAGGGCGGCGCAATCAGCCCCAGCATTTT	CASSYSGRRNQPQHF
-	TRBV12-3/TRBV12-4	TRBJ1-1	-	TGTGCCAGCAGTTTAAGGCAGGGGGCTTTCTTT	CASSLRQGAFF
-	TRBV30	TRBJ2-7	-	TGTGCCTGGAGTGTACAGACCAGATCCTACGAGCAGTACTTC	CAWSVQTRSYEQYF
-	TRBV4-2	TRBJ2-7	TRBD2	TGTGCCAGCAGCCAAGAAAGTGGCGGGAGGGCCTACGAGCAGTACTTC	CASSQESGGRAYEQYF
-	TRBV18	TRBJ1-1	-	TGTGCCAGCTCACCCTCCGTTTTGAACACTGAAGCTTTCTTT	CASSPSVLNTEAFF
-	TRBV19	TRBJ1-1	-	TGTGCCAGTAAATGGGCGACGAACACTGAAGCTTTCTTT	CASKWATNTEAFF
-	TRBV27	TRBJ1-1	-	TGTGCCAGCAGCGACAGGTTTTTTACTGAAGCTTTCTTT	CASSDRFFTEAFF
-	TRBV7-3	TRBJ1-6	-	TGTGCCAGCAGCTTAGAGGGAGGTGAATCACCCCTCCACTTT	CASSLEGGESPLHF
-	TRBV7-3	TRBJ2-3	TRBD1	TGTGCCAGCAGCTTAGCAGGGGGAGATACGCAGTATTTT	CASSLAGGDTQYF
-	TRBV18	TRBJ1-4	-	TGTGCCAGCTCACCATTCGGGGGTCAGACGGCTAATGAAAAACTGTTTTTT	CASSPFGGQTANEKLFF
-	TRBV2	TRBJ1-2	-	TGTGCCAGCAGTGACACAGGCAACTATGGCTACACCTTC	CASSDTGNYGYTF
-	TRBV29-1	TRBJ1-4	-	TGCAGCGTTGAAGCTGGGAATGAAAAACTGTTTTTT	CSVEAGNEKLFF
-	TRBV28	TRBJ2-7	TRBD2	TGTGCCAGCAGCTATCATTGGGAGGGGACTACCTACGAGCAGTACTTC	CASSYHWEGTTYEQYF